Below are 21 T cell receptor beta chains sequenced from a single sample in a study of blood T cell repertoires in COVID-19. Libraries were prepared by immunoSEQ multiplex PCR; TCRdb keeps only in-frame clonotypes and omits some of them. The sample consists of about 170,000 clones, around 82% of them appearing once. The sample consisted of peripheral blood. These receptors were taken from a woman of 80 years or more with acute or convalescent COVID-19.

J is TRBJ2-6 and V is TRBV11-2; D gene ambiguous. This CDR3 has 16 amino acids. V lost 0 bases and J 0 bases, leaving 6 bases between the germline ends. CDR1 SGHAT and CDR2 FQNNGV come from the germline V gene. For the CDR3, the DNA is TGTGCCAGCAGCTTAGAGCGTGCCTCTGGGGCCAACGTCCTGACTTTC. Protein sequence: CASSLERASGANVLTF.

This clone occurred a few times. The genes are TRBV5-4 and TRBJ2-5, with TRBD1 matching 7 bases. V shed 4 bases and J 5 bases; nucleotides not matched to a gene: 8. The CDR3 spans 14 residues. Germline values: CDR1 SGHNT, CDR2 YYREEE (reference sequence). CDR3 in DNA: TGTGCCAGCAGCCAGGGGGTGAACCTGGAGACCCAGTACTTC. This gives the protein CASSQGVNLETQYF.

The CDR3 nucleotides are TGTGCCAGTAGGATTATCGGGGGACTACCCACTAATGAAAAACTGTTTTTT. It codes for CASRIIGGLPTNEKLFF. This chain links TRBV19 with TRBJ1-4, with D tentatively TRBD1 (5 bases). Per germline, CDR1 LNHDA and CDR2 SQIVND (reference sequence). The CDR3 runs 17 residues. With 6 bases removed from V and 2 bases from J, the gap between germline ends came to 19 bases.

The V call is TRBV2, the J call TRBJ1-4; TRBD1 is a possible D gene (5 bases). This CDR3 is built from 13 residues. Germline V gives CDR1 SNHLY, CDR2 FYNNEI. Deletions cut 8 bases from V and 4 bases from J, with 11 bases between. The DNA for the CDR3 is TGTGCCAGCCTGACAGACAGTAATGAAAAACTGTTTTTT. It translates to CASLTDSNEKLFF. Combining the CDR3 with reference TRBV2 and TRBJ1-4 gives the whole variable domain EPEVTQTPSHQVTQMGQEVILRCVPISNHLYFYWYRQILGQKVEFLVSFYNNEISEKSEIFDDQFSVERPDGSNFTLKIRSTKLEDSAMYFCASLTDSNEKLFFGSGTQLSVL.

The chain couples TRBV7-2 to TRBJ2-2; D perhaps matches TRBD2 (7 bases). V lost 1 base and J lost 2, with 11 bases in between. Germline V gives CDR1 SGHTA, CDR2 FQGNSA. CDR3 size: 16 residues. CDR3 loop: CASSLVAGANTGELFF. The DNA of the CDR3 is TGTGCCAGCAGCTTAGTGGCGGGGGCCAACACCGGGGAGCTGTTTTTT.

The CDR3 DNA follows: TGCGCCAGCAGCTTGGACACCGGGGAGACCCAGTACTTC. This encodes CASSLDTGETQYF. The chain uses TRBV5-1 and TRBJ2-5, with D unclear. V shed 0 bases and J shed 5 bases, with 8 bases lying between them. In germline, CDR1 is SGHRS, CDR2 YFSETQ. The CDR3 has 13 residues.

This chain joins TRBV5-1 and TRBJ1-2; D gene uncertain. This CDR3 spans 13 amino acids. V lost 5 bases to trimming and J lost 0 bases, with 8 bases between them. Germline CDR1 reads SGHRS; CDR2 reads YFSETQ. The CDR3 bases are TGCGCCAGCAGAACCGGTTCTAACTATGGCTACACCTTC. Its translation: CASRTGSNYGYTF.

The chain employs TRBV3-1 (or the pseudogene TRBV3-2) and TRBJ1-5, with 8 nucleotides matching TRBD1. The CDR3 runs to 18 residues. Germline assignment: CDR1 LGHDT and CDR2 YNNKEL (reference sequence). With V trimmed by 1 base and J by 2 bases, 10 bases remained unmatched. CDR3 coding DNA: TGTGCCAGCAGCCAAGGAGGCAGGGGGCGCCAAGGCAATCAGCCCCAGCATTTT. Translated: CASSQGGRGRQGNQPQHF.

The genes are TRBV12-3 or TRBV12-4 and TRBJ2-5, with a possible D match to TRBD2 (6 bases). The CDR3 is 13 amino acids. Trimming pared 6 bases from V and 7 bases from J, leaving 15 bases between. The CDR3 nucleotides are TGTGCCAGCAGGTCGCCGGGACTGGGGACCCAGTACTTC. As protein: CASRSPGLGTQYF.

J is TRBJ1-4 and V is TRBV6-1; D possibly corresponds to TRBD1 (5 bases). With 3 bases removed from V and 2 bases from J, the gap between germline ends came to 7 bases. Germline CDR1 reads MNHNS; CDR2 reads SASEGT. CDR3 size: 14 residues. The DNA for the CDR3 is TGTGCCAGCAGTGACAGGGCGACTAATGAAAAACTGTTTTTT. Amino acids: CASSDRATNEKLFF.

The chain recombines TRBV6-5 with TRBJ2-2; tentatively, D is TRBD2 (7 bases). The CDR3 is 14 amino acids. Germline V lookup: CDR1 MNHEY, CDR2 SVGAGI. The germline V and J ends were trimmed by 10 bases and 4 bases, with 16 bases remaining between them. CDR3 DNA: TGTGCCACTCTGGGGGGGGGCAGCACCGGGGAGCTGTTTTTT. Its protein is CATLGGGSTGELFF.

The table lists this clone with a few counts. The chain has TRBV2 and TRBJ1-5; 8 positions match TRBD1. CDR1 SNHLY and CDR2 FYNNEI come from the germline V gene. This CDR3 has 15 residues. The J segment lost 4 bases and the V segment lost 6 bases, leaving 8 bases of the junction unmatched. This CDR3 is CASRGDDRGNQPQHF. CDR3 nucleotides: TGTGCCAGCAGGGGGGACGACAGGGGAAATCAGCCCCAGCATTTT. Combining the CDR3 with reference TRBV2 and TRBJ1-5 gives the whole variable domain EPEVTQTPSHQVTQMGQEVILRCVPISNHLYFYWYRQILGQKVEFLVSFYNNEISEKSEIFDDQFSVERPDGSNFTLKIRSTKLEDSAMYFCASRGDDRGNQPQHFGDGTRLSIL.

CDR3 protein: CASRPTSSGNTIYF. DNA for the CDR3: TGTGCCAGCAGACCGACAAGCTCTGGAAACACCATATATTTT. V is TRBV7-9 and J is TRBJ1-3, with D uncertain. Trimming cost V 6 bases and J 0 bases, with 9 bases left between them. Germline lookup yields CDR1 SEHNR and CDR2 FQNEAQ (reference sequence). The CDR3 loop spans 14 amino acids.

The J gene is TRBJ2-1, the V gene TRBV5-1; a weak D match, TRBD2 (5 bases). The CDR3 is 16 amino acids. The V and J ends lost 0 bases and 2 bases respectively, with 12 bases between them. Germline V CDR1 and CDR2: SGHRS, YFSETQ. The chain's CDR3 is CASSLGLTATYNEQFF. CDR3 bases: TGCGCCAGCAGCTTGGGACTAACTGCGACCTACAATGAGCAGTTCTTC.

This clone was detected once. The V call is TRBV21-1, the J call TRBJ1-1; TRBD1 reflects the table's D call only, with no check against the DNA. TRBV21-1 is shown as a pseudogene. This CDR3 contains 17 residues. This CDR3 reads CASSKYITQAMHTEAFF. The CDR3 DNA reads as TGTGCCAGCAGCAAGTACATTACGCAGGCAATGCACACTGAAGCTTTCTTT.

V and J are TRBV12-5 and TRBJ2-2; tentative D call: TRBD2 (5 bases). The CDR3 loop spans 16 amino acids. Trimming removed 0 bases at V and 4 bases at J, with 12 bases between. The germline V gene encodes CDR1 LGHNT and CDR2 FRNRAP. CDR3 amino acids: CASGLVVGVVTGELFF. In DNA, the CDR3 is TGTGCTAGTGGTTTGGTGGTGGGAGTGGTCACCGGGGAGCTGTTTTTT.

V is TRBV5-3 and J is TRBJ1-2, with D possibly TRBD1 on 5 matching bases. TRBV5-3 is an ORF, and what it does is uncertain. The CDR3 consists of 13 residues. V was pared by 5 bases and J by 4 bases, with 12 bases between. The CDR3 DNA reads TGTGCCAGAAGTTCCGAGGGACTCTATGGCTACACCTTC. Encoded protein: CARSSEGLYGYTF.

V is TRBV5-1 and J is TRBJ1-3; the match to TRBD1 covers 10 bases. This CDR3 region has 17 residues. Germline V gene lookup returns CDR1 SGHRS and CDR2 YFSETQ. Trimming at V came to 0 bases and at J to 1 base, leaving 4 bases not matched to a gene. CDR3 loop: CASSLAGQGTSGNTIYF. Here the CDR3 DNA reads TGCGCCAGCAGCTTGGCGGGACAGGGGACTTCTGGAAACACCATATATTTT. The entire variable domain, with the rest obtained from reference TRBV5-1 and TRBJ1-3, is as follows: KAGVTQTPRYLIKTRGQQVTLSCSPISGHRSVSWYQQTPGQGLQFLFEYFSETQRNKGNFPGRFSGRQFSNSRSEMNVSTLELGDSALYLCASSLAGQGTSGNTIYFGEGSWLTVV.

The CDR3 DNA sequence: TGTGCCAGCAGAAGGACAGGCTATGGCTACACCTTC. Its translation: CASRRTGYGYTF. The V gene is TRBV28, the J gene TRBJ1-2; 7 bases are shared with TRBD1. The CDR3 covers 12 residues. The trim removed 6 bases at V and 4 bases at J, leaving 2 bases unmatched. Germline V gene lookup returns CDR1 MDHEN and CDR2 SYDVKM.

CDR3 sequence: CASIGDRLTYEQYF. CDR3 in DNA: TGTGCCAGCATTGGGGACAGGCTAACCTACGAGCAGTACTTC. The rearrangement links TRBV2 to TRBJ2-7; 8 bases map to TRBD1. Germline V gene lookup returns CDR1 SNHLY and CDR2 FYNNEI. This CDR3 region has 14 residues. Germline trimming cut 7 bases from V and 2 bases from J; bases unmatched to any gene: 7. The full variable domain, rest sourced from reference TRBV2 and TRBJ2-7, is EPEVTQTPSHQVTQMGQEVILRCVPISNHLYFYWYRQILGQKVEFLVSFYNNEISEKSEIFDDQFSVERPDGSNFTLKIRSTKLEDSAMYFCASIGDRLTYEQYFGPGTRLTVT.

The genes are TRBV30 and TRBJ1-2, with D uncertain. CDR3 size: 13 residues. The V end was cut by 0 bases, the J end by 6 bases, with 11 bases between. Germline V gene data show CDR1 as GTSNPN and CDR2 as SVGIG (reference sequence). In DNA form, the CDR3 reads TGTGCCTGGAGTGTGGGTTTGGGCAATGGCTACACCTTC. Encoded protein: CAWSVGLGNGYTF.